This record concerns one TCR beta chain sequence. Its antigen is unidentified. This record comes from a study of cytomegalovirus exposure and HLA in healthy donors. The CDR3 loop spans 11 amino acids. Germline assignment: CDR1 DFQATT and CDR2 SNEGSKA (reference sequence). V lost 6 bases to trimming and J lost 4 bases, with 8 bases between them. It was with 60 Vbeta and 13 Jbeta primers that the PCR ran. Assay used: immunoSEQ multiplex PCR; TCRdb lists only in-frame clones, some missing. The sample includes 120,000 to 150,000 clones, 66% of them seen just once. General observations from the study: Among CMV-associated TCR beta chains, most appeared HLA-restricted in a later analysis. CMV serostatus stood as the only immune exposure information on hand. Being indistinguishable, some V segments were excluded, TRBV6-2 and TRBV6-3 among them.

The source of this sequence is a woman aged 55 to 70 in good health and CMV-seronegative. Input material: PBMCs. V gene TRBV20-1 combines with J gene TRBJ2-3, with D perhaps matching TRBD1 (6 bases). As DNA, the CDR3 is TGCAGTGCACAGGGTTCAGATACGCAGTATTTT. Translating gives CSAQGSDTQYF.